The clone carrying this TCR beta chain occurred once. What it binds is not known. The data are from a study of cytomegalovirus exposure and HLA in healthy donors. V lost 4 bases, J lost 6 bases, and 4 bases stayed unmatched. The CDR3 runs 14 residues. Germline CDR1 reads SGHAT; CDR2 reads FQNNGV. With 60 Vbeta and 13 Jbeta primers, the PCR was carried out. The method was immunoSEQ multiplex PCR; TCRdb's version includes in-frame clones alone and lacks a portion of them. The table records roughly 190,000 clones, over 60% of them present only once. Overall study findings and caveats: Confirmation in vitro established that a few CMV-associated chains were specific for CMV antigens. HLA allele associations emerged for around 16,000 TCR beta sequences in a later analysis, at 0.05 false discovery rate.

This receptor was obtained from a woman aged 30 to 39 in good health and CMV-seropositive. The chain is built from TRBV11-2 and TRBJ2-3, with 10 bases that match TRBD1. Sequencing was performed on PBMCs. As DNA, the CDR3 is TGTGCCAGCAGCTCGGGGACAGGGGTGGATACGCAGTATTTT. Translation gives CASSSGTGVDTQYF.